This is a list of T cell receptor beta chains from one sample in a study of T cells in localized non-small cell lung cancer. The repertoire was sequenced with immunoSEQ multiplex PCR; TCRdb's copy has only in-frame clones and lacks some. The table lists about 40,000 clones, 91% of them singletons. This specimen consisted of PBMCs, obtained before any cancer treatment. The receptors originated from a woman aged 35-75 years with stage II lung adenocarcinoma. Both conserved end residues are trimmed from each CDR3. Fields, in order: V gene, CDR3 protein.

TRBV2,ASSGLAGNTGELF
TRBV5-8,ASSLNSYEQY
TRBV19,ASSITGADYGYT
TRBV27,ASSSVGLINQPQH
TRBV9,ASSVDRQGTHEKLF
TRBV10-2,ASSRTGSGSNQPQH
TRBV6-1,ASSDPTGDTDTQY
TRBV9,ASSVAASGLGDTQY
TRBV2,ASRPSSGEAEAF
TRBV20-1,SAREAHKQF
TRBV19,ASSMGRTENSPLH
TRBV9,ASSVGYREEEETQY
TRBV7-2,ASSIGQGYTIY
TRBV5-1,ASSLFPEETQY
TRBV11-2,ASSALRRGLRNEQF
TRBV6-1,ASTGLYQETQY
TRBV27,ASMVTSLGNQPQH
TRBV7-2,ASSLAWRGSGNQPQH
TRBV4-1,ASSLGSGNTGELF
TRBV19,ASSIKEGGVGNQPQH
TRBV5-4,ASSPDWKEQETQY
TRBV5-1,ASSPSGGGMQPQH
TRBV6-1,ASSASGTQETQY
TRBV5-1,ASSLAPGQGGYEQY
TRBV18,ASSEDRVKTQY
TRBV7-2,ASSSERETQY
TRBV5-4,ASSLEGPLSEKLF
TRBV7-9,ASSLGAFQPQH
TRBV5-8,ASSFRQRYTGELF
TRBV10-3,AISDPRDRADYGYT
TRBV27,ASSFAAESNEKLF
TRBV18,ASSPSTDTQY
TRBV5-6,ASSLGPTSGGVPTQY
TRBV5-1,ASSSTSGDNEQF
TRBV27,ASSQYPGRPVDTQY
TRBV7-6,ASSSPRSGGLDEQF
TRBV7-2,ASSFEGALHGYT
TRBV28,ASGRATYEQY
TRBV5-1,ASSLDSRSYNEQF